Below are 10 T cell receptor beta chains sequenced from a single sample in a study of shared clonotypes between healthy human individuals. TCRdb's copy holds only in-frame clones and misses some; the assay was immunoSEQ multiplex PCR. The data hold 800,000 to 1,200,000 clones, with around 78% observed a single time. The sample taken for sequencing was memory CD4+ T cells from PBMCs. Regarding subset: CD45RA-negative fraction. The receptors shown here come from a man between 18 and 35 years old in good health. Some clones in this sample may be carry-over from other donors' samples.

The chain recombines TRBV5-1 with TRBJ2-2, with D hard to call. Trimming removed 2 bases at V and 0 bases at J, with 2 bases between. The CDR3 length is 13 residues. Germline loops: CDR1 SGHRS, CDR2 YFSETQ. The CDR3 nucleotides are TGCGCCAGCAGCTTCCCGAACACCGGGGAGCTGTTTTTT. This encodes CASSFPNTGELFF.

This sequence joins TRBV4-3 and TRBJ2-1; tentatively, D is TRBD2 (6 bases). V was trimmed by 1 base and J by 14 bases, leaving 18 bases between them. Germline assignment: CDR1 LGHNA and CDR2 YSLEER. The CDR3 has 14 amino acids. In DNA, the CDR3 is TGCGCCAGCAGCCAAGGGGGACTGGCCTTTCGAAAGTTCTTC. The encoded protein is CASSQGGLAFRKFF.

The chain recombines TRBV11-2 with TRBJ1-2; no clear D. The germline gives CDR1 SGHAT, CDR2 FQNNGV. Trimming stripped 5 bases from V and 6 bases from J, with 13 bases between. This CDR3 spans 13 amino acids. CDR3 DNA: TGTGCCAGCAGCCCTGGGGTACCCAATGGCTACACCTTC. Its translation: CASSPGVPNGYTF.

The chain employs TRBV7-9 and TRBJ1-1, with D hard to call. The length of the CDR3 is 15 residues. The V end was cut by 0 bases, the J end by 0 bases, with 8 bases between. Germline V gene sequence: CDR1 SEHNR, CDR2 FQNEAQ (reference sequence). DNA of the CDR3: TGTGCCAGCAGCTTAGCGAACATTCTGAACACTGAAGCTTTCTTT. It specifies CASSLANILNTEAFF.

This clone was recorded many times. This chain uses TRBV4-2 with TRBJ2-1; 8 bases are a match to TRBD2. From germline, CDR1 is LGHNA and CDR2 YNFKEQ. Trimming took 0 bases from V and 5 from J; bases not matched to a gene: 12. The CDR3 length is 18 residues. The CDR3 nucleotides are TGTGCCAGCAGCCAAGACGTGGGTCAGCGGGAGATCGACAATGAGCAGTTCTTC. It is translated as CASSQDVGQREIDNEQFF.

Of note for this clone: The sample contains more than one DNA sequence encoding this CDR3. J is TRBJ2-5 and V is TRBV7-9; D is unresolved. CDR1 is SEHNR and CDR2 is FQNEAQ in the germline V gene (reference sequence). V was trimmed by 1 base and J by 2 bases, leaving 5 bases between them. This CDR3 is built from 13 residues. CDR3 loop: CASSLGSQETQYF. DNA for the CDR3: TGTGCCAGCAGCTTAGGTAGTCAAGAGACCCAGTACTTC. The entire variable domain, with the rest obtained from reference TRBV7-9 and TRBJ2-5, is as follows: DTGVSQNPRHKITKRGQNVTFRCDPISEHNRLYWYRQTLGQGPEFLTYFQNEAQLEKSRLLSDRFSAERPKGSFSTLEIQRTEQGDSAMYLCASSLGSQETQYFGPGTRLLVL.

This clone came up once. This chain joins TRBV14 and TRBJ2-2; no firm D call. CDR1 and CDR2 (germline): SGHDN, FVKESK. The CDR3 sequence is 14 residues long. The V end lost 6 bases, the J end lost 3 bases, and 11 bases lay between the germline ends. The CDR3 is CASSLLRDTGELFF. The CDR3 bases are TGTGCCAGCAGTCTACTTCGCGACACCGGGGAGCTGTTTTTT.

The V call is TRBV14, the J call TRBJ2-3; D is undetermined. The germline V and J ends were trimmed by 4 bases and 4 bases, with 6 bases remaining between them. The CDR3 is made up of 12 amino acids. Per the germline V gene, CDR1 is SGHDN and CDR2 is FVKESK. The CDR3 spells CASSPRPDTQYF. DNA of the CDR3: TGTGCCAGCAGCCCCCGACCAGATACGCAGTATTTT.

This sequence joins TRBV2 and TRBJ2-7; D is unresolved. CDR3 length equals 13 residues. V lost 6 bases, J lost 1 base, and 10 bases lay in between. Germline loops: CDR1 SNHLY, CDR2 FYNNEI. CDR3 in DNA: TGTGCCAGCAGGTTCACGTTGTCCTACGAGCAGTACTTC. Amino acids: CASRFTLSYEQYF.

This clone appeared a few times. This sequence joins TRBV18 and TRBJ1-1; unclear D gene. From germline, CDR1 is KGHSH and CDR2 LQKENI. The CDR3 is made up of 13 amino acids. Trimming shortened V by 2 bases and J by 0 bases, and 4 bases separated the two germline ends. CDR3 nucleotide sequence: TGTGCCAGCTCACCAGCGTTGAACACTGAAGCTTTCTTT. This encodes CASSPALNTEAFF.